This T cell receptor beta chain was found in a study of T cells in Graves' hyperthyroidism and ophthalmopathy. Amplification yielded TCR beta CDR3 regions, with RNA transcripts as the source. Initially, a first-round RT-PCR of the TCR CDR3 employed the HTBI primer set. MiXCR was run by TCRdb on the multiplex PCR reads, yielding one entry per CDR3 protein. The top ten clones hold over 25% of a sample with under 500,000 distinct CDR3 sequences, about an eighth of them seen once. Clinical symptoms, serum thyroxine and TRAb, thyroid ultrasound and orbital computed tomography were used for the diagnoses. This clonotype was sampled from a man in his fifties or sixties with Graves' ophthalmopathy. The sequenced material came from blood.

The CDR3 DNA is TGTGCCAGCAGATGGGGACAGTGGTACGAGCAGTACTTC. Encoded protein: CASRWGQWYEQYF. This chain joins TRBV28 and TRBJ2-7; TRBD1 matches at 7 bases. This CDR3 region has 13 residues. V was pared by 6 bases and J by 4 bases, with 6 bases of the junction left unmatched. Germline V gene lookup returns CDR1 MDHEN and CDR2 SYDVKM.